These T cell receptor beta chains were read from a single sample in a study of technical replicates of blood from several donors. Clones were read by immunoSEQ multiplex PCR, and TCRdb kept only the in-frame ones, dropping some. This sample has tens of thousands of clones; 90% to 98% occur once, and the top ten carry around 0.2%. Sequenced sample: T cells isolated from PBMCs. These receptors all come from a human donor in good health. The CDR3 runs from the conserved cysteine through the conserved F or W. The D gene is left open where the match is weak. Where a row states a size, it is once, few, many or the class of an expanded clone; other rows omit it.

d_gene: NA; abundance: NA; v_gene: TRBV11-2; CDR3aa: CASSLRSYEQYF
d_gene: NA; abundance: once; v_gene: TRBV5-1; CDR3aa: CASSLAGSSGETQYF
d_gene: NA; abundance: NA; v_gene: TRBV19; CDR3aa: CASSDSLGQGLVSSYNSPLHF
d_gene: TRBD1; abundance: NA; v_gene: TRBV7-8; CDR3aa: CASSLVGDSSNQPQHF
d_gene: NA; abundance: NA; v_gene: TRBV6-5; CDR3aa: CASSYGGDTEAFF
d_gene: NA; abundance: NA; v_gene: TRBV4-2; CDR3aa: CASSQEGTWQFF
d_gene: NA; abundance: NA; v_gene: TRBV12-1; CDR3aa: CASSLTGLAGDGLYEQYF
d_gene: NA; abundance: NA; v_gene: TRBV11-2; CDR3aa: CASSLDPGQSEAFF
d_gene: NA; abundance: NA; v_gene: TRBV15; CDR3aa: CATSRGDTGREQYF
d_gene: NA; abundance: NA; v_gene: TRBV28; CDR3aa: CASSFSGSYEQYF
d_gene: TRBD2; abundance: NA; v_gene: TRBV28; CDR3aa: CASTGLVAGGEQFF
d_gene: TRBD2; abundance: NA; v_gene: TRBV9; CDR3aa: CASSYTSGRYNEQFF
d_gene: NA; abundance: NA; v_gene: TRBV5-1; CDR3aa: CASSPGGVHQPQHF
d_gene: NA; abundance: NA; v_gene: TRBV18; CDR3aa: CASSPTSPSNYGYTF
d_gene: NA; abundance: once; v_gene: TRBV25-1; CDR3aa: CASSDGYGYTF
d_gene: NA; abundance: NA; v_gene: TRBV29-1; CDR3aa: CSVVFETEAFF
d_gene: NA; abundance: once; v_gene: TRBV30; CDR3aa: CAWSVGFGNTIYF
d_gene: NA; abundance: NA; v_gene: TRBV5-1; CDR3aa: CASSPAPEGQLNTEAFF
d_gene: NA; abundance: NA; v_gene: TRBV7-9; CDR3aa: CASSLDQTGYYGYTF
d_gene: TRBD1; abundance: NA; v_gene: TRBV6-6; CDR3aa: CASSSRTGETDTQYF
d_gene: NA; abundance: NA; v_gene: TRBV11-3; CDR3aa: CASSLFRASELPREQFF
d_gene: TRBD1; abundance: NA; v_gene: TRBV9; CDR3aa: CASSGRGQGAVNTGELFF
d_gene: NA; abundance: once; v_gene: TRBV25-1; CDR3aa: CASSEVGQVAPDEQFF
d_gene: TRBD1; abundance: NA; v_gene: TRBV7-9; CDR3aa: CASSSHRDRGRLNYGYTF
d_gene: NA; abundance: once; v_gene: TRBV25-1; CDR3aa: CASSELEQGQYNEQFF
d_gene: TRBD1; abundance: once; v_gene: TRBV19; CDR3aa: CASSTGQGGGGANVLTF
d_gene: NA; abundance: NA; v_gene: TRBV28; CDR3aa: CASRGLLSTEQYF
d_gene: NA; abundance: NA; v_gene: TRBV5-1; CDR3aa: CASSLSTDTYEQYF
d_gene: NA; abundance: NA; v_gene: TRBV7-9; CDR3aa: CASSLNPRSYNSPLHF
d_gene: NA; abundance: NA; v_gene: TRBV12-5; CDR3aa: CASGTDQETQYF
d_gene: TRBD1; abundance: NA; v_gene: TRBV14; CDR3aa: CASSPRTGVGNTIYF
d_gene: TRBD2; abundance: NA; v_gene: TRBV5-4; CDR3aa: CASSKGLAGGLGNEQFF
d_gene: NA; abundance: NA; v_gene: TRBV19; CDR3aa: CASSGGSYYTEAFF
d_gene: TRBD1; abundance: NA; v_gene: TRBV5-4; CDR3aa: CASSRIPRTGPRETQYF
d_gene: TRBD2; abundance: NA; v_gene: TRBV7-8; CDR3aa: CASSLASGDTGELFF
d_gene: TRBD1; abundance: once; v_gene: TRBV11-2; CDR3aa: CASRMTGWAYTF
d_gene: TRBD1; abundance: NA; v_gene: TRBV5-1; CDR3aa: CASSLAGGADTIYF
d_gene: TRBD1; abundance: NA; v_gene: TRBV10-3; CDR3aa: CAISRGTELMNTEAFF
d_gene: NA; abundance: NA; v_gene: TRBV10-3; CDR3aa: CAIRHRDFTGEAFF
d_gene: TRBD2; abundance: NA; v_gene: TRBV7-3; CDR3aa: CASSQMAGGGETQYF
d_gene: TRBD1; abundance: NA; v_gene: TRBV5-1; CDR3aa: CASSPGQISNTGELFF
d_gene: TRBD1; abundance: NA; v_gene: TRBV9; CDR3aa: CASSPGQGKDSPLHF
d_gene: NA; abundance: NA; v_gene: TRBV11-2; CDR3aa: CASSLESSTDTQYF
d_gene: TRBD1; abundance: NA; v_gene: TRBV2; CDR3aa: CASIRDSYNEQFF
d_gene: TRBD1; abundance: once; v_gene: TRBV19; CDR3aa: CASSTGTGDDADTQYF
d_gene: NA; abundance: NA; v_gene: TRBV10-2; CDR3aa: CASSELGVHEQYF
d_gene: TRBD1; abundance: once; v_gene: TRBV28; CDR3aa: CASSADRANSGANVLTF
d_gene: NA; abundance: NA; v_gene: TRBV6-5; CDR3aa: CASRTSSTGELFF
d_gene: NA; abundance: NA; v_gene: TRBV11-1; CDR3aa: CASSSQGNTEAFF
d_gene: NA; abundance: NA; v_gene: TRBV5-1; CDR3aa: CASSVDTTYEQYF
d_gene: NA; abundance: NA; v_gene: TRBV28; CDR3aa: CASSLSGEKLFF
d_gene: NA; abundance: NA; v_gene: TRBV11-2; CDR3aa: CASSSRRDEKLFF
d_gene: TRBD1; abundance: NA; v_gene: TRBV5-1; CDR3aa: CASSAGTGNTEAFF
d_gene: TRBD1; abundance: NA; v_gene: TRBV19; CDR3aa: CASSIRGQPEKLFF
d_gene: NA; abundance: NA; v_gene: TRBV5-1; CDR3aa: CASSHPEVSYEQYF